This TCR beta chain was recovered during a study of PD-1 blockade in mismatch repair-deficient tumors. General observations from the study: After pembrolizumab, tumor-resident clones rose rapidly, then generally contracted before radiologic responses.

Remarks on this clone: Its antigen remains unidentified.

Method: immunoSEQ multiplex PCR; TCRdb's copy keeps in-frame clones and lacks some. Here the sample spans 49,000 or so clones, around 85% being singletons. PCR or immunohistochemistry showed mismatch repair deficiency in every enrolled patient. The TCR-sequenced patients were a few responders to pembrolizumab. Germline CDR1 and CDR2: SGHDN and FVKESK. Trimming cost V 4 bases and J 4 bases, with 14 bases left between them. The CDR3 covers 14 residues. Sample: peripheral blood, taken around 19 weeks after starting pembrolizumab. V gene TRBV14 combines with J gene TRBJ2-7, with D perhaps given as TRBD1 or TRBD2 (5 bases each). This clonotype was sampled from an adult with mismatch repair-deficient cancer. The CDR3 is CASSPAVGAYEQYF. CDR3 sequence (DNA): TGTGCCAGCAGCCCAGCGGTTGGGGCATACGAGCAGTACTTC.